These T cell receptor beta chains were read from a single sample in a study of blood T cell repertoires in COVID-19. The method was immunoSEQ multiplex PCR; TCRdb's version includes in-frame clones alone and lacks a portion of them. The sample includes fewer than 120,000 clones, approximately 70% seen only once; the top ten take over 6%. Input material: peripheral blood. The receptors originated from a woman aged 60-75 years with acute or convalescent COVID-19. The CDR3 runs from the conserved cysteine through the conserved F or W. D genes are given only for firm matches. Clone size is shown for a subset of rows, as once, few, many or a class of expanded clone.

d_call: NA
j_call: TRBJ1-1
v_call: TRBV18
clone_size: NA
cdr3_nt: TGTGCCAGCTCACCGGGTACGGGGTTTGAAGCTTTCTTT
cdr3_aa: CASSPGTGFEAFF

d_call: TRBD1
j_call: TRBJ2-4
v_call: TRBV28
clone_size: NA
cdr3_nt: TGTGCCAGCAGTTTACAGCGGGACAGGGAGGTCTTC
cdr3_aa: CASSLQRDREVF

d_call: TRBD1
j_call: TRBJ2-3
v_call: TRBV30
clone_size: NA
cdr3_nt: TGTGCCTGGAGTAAGACAGGGGCTAGCACAGATACGCAGTATTTT
cdr3_aa: CAWSKTGASTDTQYF

d_call: NA
j_call: TRBJ2-2
v_call: TRBV10-3
clone_size: NA
cdr3_nt: TGTGCCATCAGTGGCGGAGGTCTCGGGACCGGGGAGCTGTTTTTT
cdr3_aa: CAISGGGLGTGELFF

d_call: NA
j_call: TRBJ1-2
v_call: TRBV6-6
clone_size: NA
cdr3_nt: TGTGCCAGCAGACCACCTGGACAGACTAACTATGGCTACACCTTC
cdr3_aa: CASRPPGQTNYGYTF

d_call: NA
j_call: TRBJ1-4
v_call: TRBV7-8
clone_size: NA
cdr3_nt: TGTGCCAGCAGCCCAGGGGTGGGGTGGTGGGAAAAACTGTTTTTT
cdr3_aa: CASSPGVGWWEKLFF

d_call: NA
j_call: TRBJ2-3
v_call: TRBV4-1
clone_size: NA
cdr3_nt: TGCGCCAGCAGCTCCTACGGGAGCGATACGCAGTATTTT
cdr3_aa: CASSSYGSDTQYF

d_call: NA
j_call: TRBJ1-1
v_call: TRBV30
clone_size: NA
cdr3_nt: TGTGCCTGGGGAAGCGAGTCAGGGATGAACACTGAAGCTTTCTTT
cdr3_aa: CAWGSESGMNTEAFF

d_call: NA
j_call: TRBJ1-1
v_call: TRBV7-9
clone_size: NA
cdr3_nt: TGTGCCAGCACGAGGAGAGATGAAGCTTTCTTT
cdr3_aa: CASTRRDEAFF

d_call: NA
j_call: TRBJ2-7
v_call: TRBV11-2
clone_size: NA
cdr3_nt: TGTGCCAGCAGCTTAGTCCGGGTACCCTCCTACGAGCAGTACTTC
cdr3_aa: CASSLVRVPSYEQYF

d_call: NA
j_call: TRBJ1-2
v_call: TRBV27
clone_size: NA
cdr3_nt: TGTGCCAGCAGGCCCACGGCCGGACATACCTATGGCTACACCTTC
cdr3_aa: CASRPTAGHTYGYTF

d_call: NA
j_call: TRBJ1-1
v_call: TRBV6-6
clone_size: NA
cdr3_nt: TGTGCCAGCACCCAACAAAACACTGAAGCTTTCTTT
cdr3_aa: CASTQQNTEAFF

d_call: NA
j_call: TRBJ2-7
v_call: TRBV28
clone_size: NA
cdr3_nt: TGTGCCAGCTGTGTACAGGGTACCGAGCAGTACTTC
cdr3_aa: CASCVQGTEQYF

d_call: TRBD1
j_call: TRBJ1-6
v_call: TRBV7-2
clone_size: NA
cdr3_nt: TGTGCCAGCAGGCGGGGACAGGGAGGAAATTCACCCCTCCACTTT
cdr3_aa: CASRRGQGGNSPLHF

d_call: TRBD1
j_call: TRBJ1-1
v_call: TRBV6-5
clone_size: NA
cdr3_nt: TGTGCCAGCATTTCAGGGGGCGGGGGGAACACTGAAGCTTTCTTT
cdr3_aa: CASISGGGGNTEAFF

d_call: NA
j_call: TRBJ1-5
v_call: TRBV12-3/TRBV12-4
clone_size: NA
cdr3_nt: TGTGCCAGCAGCCTCTCCACAGGGCAGCCCCAGCATTTT
cdr3_aa: CASSLSTGQPQHF

d_call: TRBD1
j_call: TRBJ2-1
v_call: TRBV6-5
clone_size: NA
cdr3_nt: TGTGCCAGCAGTCTCTCGGGACAGCAGTTCAATGAGCAGTTCTTC
cdr3_aa: CASSLSGQQFNEQFF

d_call: NA
j_call: TRBJ1-6
v_call: TRBV28
clone_size: NA
cdr3_nt: TGTGCCATACGACAGGATCTTAATTCACCCCTCCACTTT
cdr3_aa: CAIRQDLNSPLHF

d_call: TRBD2
j_call: TRBJ2-1
v_call: TRBV7-2
clone_size: NA
cdr3_nt: TGTGCCAGCAGCTTAGCTCTGGCTAGCGGGGGGACAAGCTCCTACAATGAGCAGTTCTTC
cdr3_aa: CASSLALASGGTSSYNEQFF

d_call: NA
j_call: TRBJ2-3
v_call: TRBV7-3
clone_size: NA
cdr3_nt: TGTGCCAGCAGCCTCACAGGACCAGATACGCAGTATTTT
cdr3_aa: CASSLTGPDTQYF

d_call: TRBD1
j_call: TRBJ1-5
v_call: TRBV2
clone_size: NA
cdr3_nt: TGCGCCAGCAATGGACAGGGCAATCAGCCCCAGCATTTT
cdr3_aa: CASNGQGNQPQHF

d_call: NA
j_call: TRBJ1-2
v_call: TRBV29-1
clone_size: many
cdr3_nt: TGCAGCGTTGAACAACAGGGTTTAGGTGGCTACACCTTC
cdr3_aa: CSVEQQGLGGYTF

d_call: NA
j_call: TRBJ1-5
v_call: TRBV18
clone_size: few
cdr3_nt: TGTGCCAGCTCGGACCAAGGGGGTAGCAATCAGCCCCAGCATTTT
cdr3_aa: CASSDQGGSNQPQHF

d_call: TRBD1
j_call: TRBJ1-5
v_call: TRBV7-2
clone_size: NA
cdr3_nt: TGTGCCAGCAGCTTGACTCCCGGGACAGGGCTTCCCCAGCATTTT
cdr3_aa: CASSLTPGTGLPQHF

d_call: TRBD1
j_call: TRBJ1-5
v_call: TRBV30
clone_size: NA
cdr3_nt: TGTGCCTGGAGTGCGGCGGGGACAGGGGGTAATCAGCCCCAGCATTTT
cdr3_aa: CAWSAAGTGGNQPQHF

d_call: TRBD1
j_call: TRBJ1-3
v_call: TRBV5-1
clone_size: NA
cdr3_nt: TGCGCCAGCAGCCAACAGGGGACGGCGCGTGGAAACACCATATATTTT
cdr3_aa: CASSQQGTARGNTIYF

d_call: TRBD2
j_call: TRBJ2-7
v_call: TRBV6-6
clone_size: NA
cdr3_nt: TGTGCCAGCAGGGGCCGAAGCGGGGGGGCCGGAAACGAGCAGTACTTC
cdr3_aa: CASRGRSGGAGNEQYF

d_call: NA
j_call: TRBJ1-2
v_call: TRBV6-1
clone_size: NA
cdr3_nt: TGTGCCAGCAGTGAAGCGGGGGGCTATGGCTACACCTTC
cdr3_aa: CASSEAGGYGYTF

d_call: TRBD2
j_call: TRBJ2-1
v_call: TRBV5-4
clone_size: NA
cdr3_nt: TGTGCCAGCACCGACAGCGGGGGGGCCTACAATGAGCAGTTCTTC
cdr3_aa: CASTDSGGAYNEQFF

d_call: NA
j_call: TRBJ1-2
v_call: TRBV6-2/TRBV6-3
clone_size: NA
cdr3_nt: TGTGCCAGCAGTACGCCGGACTCCTTTAACTATGGCTACACCTTC
cdr3_aa: CASSTPDSFNYGYTF

d_call: TRBD2
j_call: TRBJ2-5
v_call: TRBV30
clone_size: few
cdr3_nt: TGTGCCTGGAAGAGGGGTAGCGGGGGGGCCGTGGAGACCCAGTACTTC
cdr3_aa: CAWKRGSGGAVETQYF

d_call: TRBD2
j_call: TRBJ2-3
v_call: TRBV13
clone_size: NA
cdr3_nt: TGTGCCAGTACCGAGCGGGGGTACACAGATACGCAGTATTTT
cdr3_aa: CASTERGYTDTQYF

d_call: NA
j_call: TRBJ2-3
v_call: TRBV7-6
clone_size: few
cdr3_nt: TGTGCCAGCAGCTTACCTCCAGGGCTCGGCACAGATACGCAGTATTTT
cdr3_aa: CASSLPPGLGTDTQYF

d_call: NA
j_call: TRBJ1-1
v_call: TRBV5-4
clone_size: NA
cdr3_nt: TGTGCCAGCAGCGCCACAGTGAACACTGAAGCTTTCTTT
cdr3_aa: CASSATVNTEAFF

d_call: NA
j_call: TRBJ2-7
v_call: TRBV7-9
clone_size: NA
cdr3_nt: TGTGCCAGCAGCCCCGACATCTACGAGCAGTACTTC
cdr3_aa: CASSPDIYEQYF

d_call: NA
j_call: TRBJ2-7
v_call: TRBV28
clone_size: NA
cdr3_nt: TGTGCCAGCAACCCCACGGGACTTTCCTACGAGCAGTACTTC
cdr3_aa: CASNPTGLSYEQYF

d_call: TRBD1
j_call: TRBJ1-2
v_call: TRBV7-3
clone_size: NA
cdr3_nt: TGTGCCAGCAGCTCTACCGGGGACAGGAGGGGCTATGGCTACACCTTC
cdr3_aa: CASSSTGDRRGYGYTF

d_call: NA
j_call: TRBJ1-2
v_call: TRBV27
clone_size: NA
cdr3_nt: TGTGCCAGCAGTTTATCGGGGGCCTATGGCTACACCTTC
cdr3_aa: CASSLSGAYGYTF

d_call: TRBD1
j_call: TRBJ1-4
v_call: TRBV5-6
clone_size: NA
cdr3_nt: TGTGCCAGCAGCTTGGACAGGGGGGAAAAACTGTTTTTT
cdr3_aa: CASSLDRGEKLFF

d_call: TRBD1
j_call: TRBJ1-5
v_call: TRBV5-3
clone_size: NA
cdr3_nt: TGTGCCAGAAACGTGACAGGGAGCTATAGCAATCAGCCCCAGCATTTT
cdr3_aa: CARNVTGSYSNQPQHF

d_call: NA
j_call: TRBJ2-7
v_call: TRBV19
clone_size: NA
cdr3_nt: TGTGCCAGTAGTATAGATGCCGGTTACGAGCAGTACTTC
cdr3_aa: CASSIDAGYEQYF

d_call: TRBD1
j_call: TRBJ1-6
v_call: TRBV9
clone_size: NA
cdr3_nt: TGTGCCAGCAGGGGGGACAGTTCTAATTCACCCCTCCACTTT
cdr3_aa: CASRGDSSNSPLHF

d_call: NA
j_call: TRBJ1-6
v_call: TRBV3-1/TRBV3-2
clone_size: few
cdr3_nt: TGTGCCAGCAGCCAGGTCGGGGAGGGCTCACCCCTCCACTTT
cdr3_aa: CASSQVGEGSPLHF